A single sample gave rise to the 18 T cell receptor beta chains below, sequenced in a study of spatial heterogeneity in lung cancer. This sample's time point: blood at routine non-recurrence follow-up after resection. TCRdb fed the 5' RACE reads into MiXCR, producing one record per CDR3 protein. The sample holds about 87,000 distinct CDR3 sequences, approximately 20% seen once. The sequenced sample was PBMCs, obtained at follow-up. These receptors were taken from a male donor with early-stage non-small cell lung cancer.

This clonotype was observed a few times. The chain links TRBV7-2 to TRBJ1-1, with D possibly matching TRBD1 (5 bases). Trimming pared 4 bases from V and 4 bases from J, leaving 16 bases between. Per the germline V gene, CDR1 is SGHTA and CDR2 is FQGNSA. This CDR3 has 15 amino acids. The CDR3 bases are TGTGCCAGCAGCTCCATGGGGTCGGGGGGCACTGAAGCTTTCTTT. Residues: CASSSMGSGGTEAFF. Together with reference TRBV7-2 and TRBJ1-1, the CDR3 gives the full variable domain: GAGVSQSPSNKVTEKGKDVELRCDPISGHTALYWYRQSLGQGLEFLIYFQGNSAPDKSGLPSDRFSAERTGGSVSTLTIQRTQQEDSAVYLCASSSMGSGGTEAFFGQGTRLTVV.

As DNA, the CDR3 is TGTGCCAGCAGCCAAGTGGCAGGGGAGTCAGAGACCCAGTACTTC. This gives the protein CASSQVAGESETQYF. The V and J genes are TRBV3-1 and TRBJ2-5; TRBD1 is a possible D gene (6 bases). The CDR3 sequence is 15 residues long. V lost 1 base, J lost 4 bases, and 13 bases lay in between. Germline CDR1 is LGHDT and CDR2 is YNNKEL (reference sequence).

This clonotype was counted ten times or more. The CDR3 loop reads CATSRRRAVQETQYF. In DNA, the CDR3 is TGTGCCACCAGCAGAAGGAGGGCCGTCCAAGAGACCCAGTACTTC. The chain carries TRBV15 and TRBJ2-5; tentatively, D is TRBD2 (6 bases). Germline CDR1 reads LNHNV; CDR2 reads YYDKDF (reference sequence). V lost 2 bases to trimming and J lost 1 base, with 11 bases between them. This CDR3 has 15 residues.

The chain uses TRBV11-2 and TRBJ2-3; TRBD2 agrees at 12 bases. Losses at the gene ends were 4 bases for V and 3 bases for J; bases not matched to a gene: 5. The germline gives CDR1 SGHAT, CDR2 FQNNGV. This CDR3 contains 16 residues. In nucleotides, the CDR3 is TGTGCCAGCAGCTCCCGACTAGCGGGGGTTACAGATACGCAGTATTTT. This translates into CASSSRLAGVTDTQYF.

This clonotype was seen once. The gene calls are TRBV4-1 and TRBJ2-1, with unresolved D. V was pared by 1 base and J by 5 bases, with 3 bases between. Germline lookup yields CDR1 MGHRA and CDR2 YSYEKL. The CDR3 length is 12 residues. In DNA form, the CDR3 reads TGCGCCAGCAGCCAAGGGGACAATGAGCAGTTCTTC. Encoded protein: CASSQGDNEQFF.

The chain couples TRBV29-1 to TRBJ2-5; no clear D gene. Germline V gene sequence: CDR1 SQVTM, CDR2 ANQGSEA. The CDR3 covers 11 residues. Deletions cut 3 bases from V and 5 bases from J, with 7 bases between. This chain's CDR3 is CSVDLVETQYF. The CDR3 DNA follows: TGCAGCGTTGACCTGGTGGAGACCCAGTACTTC.

This chain connects TRBV19 to TRBJ2-3; D possibly corresponds to TRBD1 (6 bases). The CDR3 loop spans 15 amino acids. Germline V gene data show CDR1 as LNHDA and CDR2 as SQIVND (reference sequence). The V gene lost 6 bases and the J gene lost 3 bases, with 16 bases spanning the gap. The chain's CDR3 is CASSEQGLQTDTQYF. DNA of the CDR3: TGTGCCAGTAGCGAACAGGGTTTACAAACAGATACGCAGTATTTT.

This chain uses TRBV27 with TRBJ2-3; D gene unclear. The V gene's germline CDR1 is MNHEY and CDR2 SMNVEV (reference sequence). CDR3 length equals 16 residues. V dropped 3 bases and J dropped 1 base, with 14 bases sitting between them. CDR3 sequence (DNA): TGTGCCAGCAGTTTCCGGCCTTTCGGGCGCACAGATACGCAGTATTTT. Protein sequence: CASSFRPFGRTDTQYF.

V is TRBV20-1 and J is TRBJ2-3; D may correspond to TRBD1 or TRBD2 (5 bases each). V lost 3 bases to trimming and J lost 0 bases, with 16 bases between them. The CDR3 has 16 residues. Germline V gene lookup returns CDR1 DFQATT and CDR2 SNEGSKA (reference sequence). CDR3 sequence reads: CSARAFGGISTDTQYF. The CDR3 region has the DNA TGCAGTGCTAGGGCCTTTGGGGGAATTAGCACAGATACGCAGTATTTT.

The chain employs TRBV7-9 and TRBJ2-3; 7 bases fit TRBD1. The trim removed 1 base at V and 4 bases at J, leaving 5 bases unmatched. CDR1 and CDR2 (germline): SEHNR, FQNEAQ (reference sequence). The CDR3 covers 15 residues. The CDR3 reads CASSLVLQGSDTQYF. The CDR3 DNA follows: TGTGCCAGCAGCTTAGTCCTACAGGGGTCAGATACGCAGTATTTT.

V and J are TRBV11-2 and TRBJ1-5; D possibly corresponds to TRBD1 (6 bases). Germline V gives CDR1 SGHAT, CDR2 FQNNGV. The ends were cut back, 3 bases at V and 4 bases at J, with 16 bases in the middle. The CDR3 extends over 16 amino acids. The CDR3 reads CASSLGGQWKNQPQHF. Here the CDR3 DNA reads TGTGCCAGCAGCTTGGGCGGACAGTGGAAGAATCAGCCCCAGCATTTT.

The chain has TRBV20-1 and TRBJ1-1; D call uncertain. V was trimmed by 1 base and J by 0 bases, leaving 12 bases between them. Germline lookup yields CDR1 DFQATT and CDR2 SNEGSKA (reference sequence). CDR3 length: 15 amino acids. CDR3 DNA: TGCAGTGCTAGAGTCCTACTGGAACTGAACACTGAAGCTTTCTTT. Translating it yields CSARVLLELNTEAFF.

The V gene is TRBV5-5, the J gene TRBJ2-5, with a possible D match to TRBD2 (6 bases). The length of the CDR3 is 15 residues. Germline V gene lookup returns CDR1 SGHKS and CDR2 YYEKEE (reference sequence). V was shortened by 3 bases and J by 2 bases, with 14 bases between the two germline ends. As DNA, the CDR3 is TGTGCCAGCAGCTCCTCGACTAGAATACAAGAGACCCAGTACTTC. Protein sequence: CASSSSTRIQETQYF.

V gene TRBV6-5 combines with J gene TRBJ1-1; 7 bases are a match to TRBD1. This CDR3 spans 15 amino acids. Germline CDR1 MNHEY, CDR2 SVGAGI. After removal of 6 bases from V and 5 bases from J, the junction contained 12 bases not matched to a gene. The CDR3 here is CASRPSVGGYTEAFF. DNA of the CDR3: TGTGCCAGCAGGCCCTCTGTAGGGGGCTATACTGAAGCTTTCTTT.

The chain employs TRBV4-1 and TRBJ2-1; 9 bases align to TRBD1. The J segment lost 7 bases and the V segment lost 5 bases, leaving 3 bases of the junction unmatched. CDR3 length: 13 residues. Germline V gene data show CDR1 as MGHRA and CDR2 as YSYEKL. CDR3 sequence reads: CASSRQGENEQFF. The CDR3 DNA is TGCGCCAGCAGCAGACAGGGGGAAAATGAGCAGTTCTTC.

This clonotype was found a few times. The gene calls are TRBV20-1 and TRBJ2-7; 12 bases match TRBD2. CDR1 and CDR2 from the germline V gene are DFQATT and SNEGSKA (reference sequence). V gave up 4 bases and J gave up 6 bases; unmatched junction bases: 7. The CDR3 is 14 residues long. CDR3 bases: TGCAGTGCTACCCGGATGACTAGCGGGAGCGAGCAGTACTTC. Residues: CSATRMTSGSEQYF.

J is TRBJ2-5 and V is TRBV7-9; 9 bases match TRBD2. The germline gives CDR1 SEHNR, CDR2 FQNEAQ (reference sequence). V lost 3 bases, J lost 5 bases, and 10 bases stayed unmatched. CDR3 length: 16 residues. The chain's CDR3 is CASSFRNSGSYETQYF. The CDR3 nucleotides are TGTGCCAGCAGCTTCCGAAATAGCGGGAGTTACGAGACCCAGTACTTC. Full variable domain (remainder filled in from reference TRBV7-9 and TRBJ2-5): DTGVSQNPRHKITKRGQNVTFRCDPISEHNRLYWYRQTLGQGPEFLTYFQNEAQLEKSRLLSDRFSAERPKGSFSTLEIQRTEQGDSAMYLCASSFRNSGSYETQYFGPGTRLLVL.

CDR3 nucleotide sequence: TGTGCCAGCAGTCCTTCCGGCGGCCAGGGGGCGGAGCAGTACTTC. Translated, it gives CASSPSGGQGAEQYF. The genes are TRBV7-3 and TRBJ2-7, with TRBD1 matching 8 bases. This CDR3 spans 15 amino acids. Trimming at V came to 6 bases and at J to 7 bases, leaving 14 bases not matched to a gene. CDR1 is SGHTA and CDR2 is FQGTGA in the germline V gene.